This is a list of T cell receptor beta chains from one sample in a study of cytomegalovirus exposure and HLA in healthy donors. Generated by immunoSEQ multiplex PCR, the TCRdb table keeps only in-frame clones and is missing some. The data hold around 120,000 clones, with 60% to 85% observed a single time. Sequenced material: PBMCs. Receptors originate from a young man in good health and CMV-seronegative. Both conserved end residues are part of each CDR3. A D gene is named only where the DNA matches it firmly. A clone size is listed for some rows: how often the clone was seen (once, few, many), or a class if it is expanded.

V	size	D	J	CDR3	DNA
TRBV27	NA	NA	TRBJ2-1	CASSSQGPYNEQFF	TGTGCCAGCAGTTCTCAGGGGCCCTACAATGAGCAGTTCTTC
TRBV15	NA	TRBD1	TRBJ1-5	CATSRAGGRQPQHF	TGTGCCACCAGCAGAGCAGGGGGCCGTCAGCCCCAGCATTTT
TRBV9	NA	TRBD1	TRBJ2-7	CASSRTGAVEQYF	TGTGCCAGTAGTAGGACAGGGGCGGTCGAGCAGTACTTC
TRBV28	once	TRBD1	TRBJ1-2	CASSLTGGWGYTF	TGTGCCAGCAGTTTAACAGGGGGCTGGGGCTACACCTTC
TRBV19	few	NA	TRBJ2-7	CASSTEGGRNEQYF	TGTGCCAGTAGTACCGAGGGTGGAAGGAACGAGCAGTACTTC
TRBV6-6	NA	NA	TRBJ1-1	CASLGAEAFF	TGTGCCAGCCTAGGTGCTGAAGCTTTCTTT
TRBV25-1	NA	NA	TRBJ2-7	CASGGQSYEQYF	TGTGCCAGCGGAGGACAGTCCTACGAGCAGTACTTC
TRBV27	NA	NA	TRBJ1-2	CASKQAAMYGYTF	TGTGCCAGCAAACAGGCGGCGATGTATGGCTACACCTTC
TRBV6-5	NA	TRBD2	TRBJ2-3	CATLTSGHTQYF	TGTGCCACTTTAACTAGCGGCCATACGCAGTATTTT
TRBV6-1	NA	TRBD1	TRBJ1-1	CASREIGTENTEAFF	TGTGCCAGCAGGGAGATTGGGACAGAGAACACTGAAGCTTTCTTT
TRBV5-1	NA	TRBD1	TRBJ2-7	CASSKDRADEQYF	TGCGCCAGCAGTAAGGACAGGGCCGACGAGCAGTACTTC
TRBV5-1	NA	TRBD1	TRBJ1-2	CASSSGQALVEYGYTF	TGCGCCAGCAGCTCCGGACAGGCCTTGGTGGAATATGGCTACACCTTC
TRBV19	NA	NA	TRBJ1-6	CASSLDRNFHYNSPLHF	TGTGCCAGTAGTCTGGACAGAAATTTCCACTATAATTCACCCCTCCACTTT
TRBV7-2	NA	TRBD2	TRBJ2-3	CASSLRASGGTTTDTQYF	TGTGCCAGCAGCTTACGGGCTAGCGGGGGGACCACCACAGATACGCAGTATTTT
TRBV7-8	once	TRBD1	TRBJ2-3	CASGTASTDTQYF	TGTGCCAGCGGGACAGCTTCCACAGATACGCAGTATTTT
TRBV6-1	NA	NA	TRBJ1-5	CASSEDPRQGLNQPQHF	TGTGCCAGCAGTGAAGATCCCAGGCAGGGCCTCAATCAGCCCCAGCATTTT
TRBV5-1	NA	NA	TRBJ1-3	CASSLGSFGNTIYF	TGCGCCAGCAGCTTGGGGAGTTTTGGAAACACCATATATTTT
TRBV5-6	NA	TRBD1	TRBJ2-7	CASSYGQGAYEQYF	TGTGCCAGCAGCTACGGACAGGGGGCCTACGAGCAGTACTTC
TRBV7-8	once	TRBD2	TRBJ2-7	CASSPNLAGLSYEQYF	TGTGCCAGCAGCCCAAACCTAGCGGGACTATCCTACGAGCAGTACTTC
TRBV28	NA	NA	TRBJ1-6	CASSLSGASSYNSPLHF	TGTGCCAGCAGTTTATCAGGGGCGAGCTCCTATAATTCACCCCTCCACTTT
TRBV19	NA	NA	TRBJ1-2	CASSIDRYDYGYTF	TGTGCCAGTAGTATAGACAGGTACGACTATGGCTACACCTTC
TRBV5-1	once	TRBD1	TRBJ2-1	CASSPGTAVYNEQFF	TGCGCCAGCAGCCCCGGGACAGCAGTCTACAATGAGCAGTTCTTC
TRBV18	once	TRBD1	TRBJ1-1	CASSPLGQGAFRAEAFF	TGTGCCAGCTCACCTCTCGGACAGGGGGCATTTCGGGCTGAAGCTTTCTTT
TRBV30	NA	NA	TRBJ1-5	CAWSVTGNQPQHF	TGTGCCTGGAGTGTAACGGGCAATCAGCCCCAGCATTTT
TRBV2	NA	NA	TRBJ1-1	CASLGGRIAFF	TGTGCCAGCCTCGGGGGACGGATAGCTTTCTTT
TRBV5-1	NA	TRBD2	TRBJ2-2	CASSFWTSGTIDGELFF	TGCGCCAGCAGCTTCTGGACTAGCGGGACCATAGACGGGGAGCTGTTTTTT